The 26 T cell receptor beta chains in this list originate from one sample, sequenced in a study of T cells in Graves' hyperthyroidism and ophthalmopathy. RNA transcripts served as the template for amplifying TCR beta CDR3 regions. When the TCR CDR3 underwent first-round RT-PCR, the HTBI primer set was used. TCRdb ran MiXCR on the multiplex PCR reads and lists one entry per CDR3 protein. The repertoire has around 600,000 distinct CDR3 sequences, more than 14% of them found once; the top ten carry 9.5% to 15%. The source material was blood. These receptors all come from a woman aged 45-59 years with Graves' ophthalmopathy.

This clonotype appeared many times. V usage is TRBV12-3 or TRBV12-4 and J usage is TRBJ1-1; no definite D call. Trimming shortened V by 3 bases and J by 7 bases, and 9 bases separated the two germline ends. The CDR3 is made up of 12 amino acids. Here the CDR3 DNA reads TGTGCCAGCAGTTTCTTAGGATTTGAAGCTTTCTTT. Its protein is CASSFLGFEAFF.

This clonotype was seen repeatedly, ten times or more. The chain joins TRBV7-3 to TRBJ2-3; TRBD2 matches 10 bases. Germline V CDR1 and CDR2: SGHTA, FQGTGA. The J segment lost 0 bases and the V segment lost 5 bases, leaving 5 bases of the junction unmatched. This CDR3 has 16 amino acids. In DNA, the CDR3 is TGTGCCAGCAGCGTCGAAGCGGGAGGGAGCACAGATACGCAGTATTTT. It is translated as CASSVEAGGSTDTQYF.

This clonotype showed up just a few times. The rearrangement links TRBV28 to TRBJ2-7; D gene unclear. The CDR3 totals 13 residues. CDR1 is MDHEN, CDR2 SYDVKM, per germline. The V end lost 4 bases, the J end lost 5 bases, and 12 bases lay between the germline ends. The CDR3: CASSSPQPHEQYF. The CDR3 DNA reads as TGTGCCAGCAGTTCGCCTCAGCCTCACGAGCAGTACTTC.

This clonotype was seen ten or more times. The V and J genes are TRBV4-3 and TRBJ1-1; the D is unclear. The CDR3 is 14 residues long. Per germline, CDR1 LGHNA and CDR2 YSLEER. V was shortened by 0 bases and J by 3 bases, with 8 bases between the two germline ends. In nucleotides, the CDR3 is TGCGCCAGCAGCCAAGACCCCGGACACACTGAAGCTTTCTTT. It is translated as CASSQDPGHTEAFF.

This clonotype showed up many times. The gene calls are TRBV13 and TRBJ2-1, with TRBD2 matching 9 bases. The CDR3 contains 16 residues. From germline, CDR1 is PRHDT and CDR2 FYEKMQ (reference sequence). V trimming: 3 bases; J trimming: 4 bases; junction bases outside the gene matches: 7. The CDR3 loop reads CASSLARGLAYNEQFF. CDR3 DNA sequence: TGTGCCAGCAGCTTGGCCCGGGGACTAGCTTACAATGAGCAGTTCTTC.

Concerning this clonotype itself: The junction and the germline gene differ at one end; a read error may be behind it. The chain employs TRBV24-1 and TRBJ2-3; perhaps TRBD2 as D (6 bases). The germline CDR1 and CDR2 sequences are KGHDR and SFDVKD. The CDR3 covers 15 residues. CDR3: CATSDFGGSTDTRYF. Written as DNA, the CDR3 is TGTGCCACCAGTGATTTCGGGGGAAGCACAGATACGCGGTATTTT.

This clonotype was counted between two and nine times. The genes are TRBV4-1 and TRBJ2-1; TRBD2 is a possible D gene (6 bases). Germline V gene data show CDR1 as MGHRA and CDR2 as YSYEKL. Deletions cut 1 base from V and 3 bases from J, with 10 bases between. The CDR3 runs to 15 residues. This CDR3 is CASSQAGDFYNEQFF. The CDR3 nucleotides read TGCGCCAGCAGCCAAGCGGGGGACTTCTACAATGAGCAGTTCTTC.

There are many counts of this clonotype. V and J are TRBV7-9 and TRBJ2-4, with 9 positions matching TRBD2. Germline CDR1 is SEHNR and CDR2 is FQNEAQ (reference sequence). CDR3 size: 15 residues. The V gene end was trimmed by 1 base and the J gene end by 8 bases; junction bases not matched to a gene: 6. DNA for the CDR3: TGTGCCAGCAGCTTAGAGGCGGGAGGGCCTGACATTCAGTACTTC. Protein sequence: CASSLEAGGPDIQYF.

This clonotype appeared many times. The rearrangement uses TRBV5-1 and TRBJ1-2; 8 nucleotides agree with TRBD1. The V gene end was trimmed by 4 bases and the J gene end by 1 base; junction bases not matched to a gene: 6. Germline CDR1 and CDR2: SGHRS and YFSETQ. This CDR3 comprises 15 residues. The DNA of the CDR3 is TGCGCCAGCAGCACCGGACAGGGTAATAACTATGGCTACACCTTC. Translating gives CASSTGQGNNYGYTF.

The V call is TRBV10-3, the J call TRBJ2-1; 15 nucleotides line up with TRBD2. The CDR3 is 14 residues long. The trim removed 11 bases at V and 7 bases at J, leaving 6 bases unmatched. Germline V gene data show CDR1 as ENHRY and CDR2 as SYGVKD. CDR3 region: CAVKGLAGGNEQFF. Written as DNA, the CDR3 is TGTGCCGTAAAGGGACTAGCGGGAGGTAATGAGCAGTTCTTC.

The chain uses TRBV12-3 or TRBV12-4 and TRBJ2-1; 13 bases fit TRBD2. V was pared by 5 bases and J by 8 bases, with 9 bases of the junction left unmatched. CDR3 length: 16 amino acids. The CDR3 loop is CASSDKLAGGGDEQFF. Written as DNA, the CDR3 is TGTGCCAGCAGTGACAAACTAGCGGGAGGGGGCGATGAGCAGTTCTTC.

The chain has TRBV20-1 and TRBJ1-2, with D tentatively TRBD1 (5 bases). The CDR3 has 15 residues. V was cut by 1 base and J by 2 bases, with 14 bases left in between. Germline values: CDR1 DFQATT, CDR2 SNEGSKA (reference sequence). CDR3 amino acids: CSARGGGGSNYGYTF. CDR3 bases: TGCAGTGCTAGAGGGGGGGGGGGGTCAAACTATGGCTACACCTTC.

Turning to this clonotype: A much larger clone differs by one base, so this may be a read error. V and J are TRBV2 and TRBJ2-3; D is perhaps TRBD1 or TRBD2 (5 bases each). Trimming stripped 2 bases from V and 8 bases from J, with 20 bases between. Germline CDR1 reads SNHLY; CDR2 reads FYNNEI. This CDR3 is built from 16 residues. CDR3 loop: CASSELTPLGAGTQYF. The DNA for the CDR3 is TGTGCCAGCAGTGAACTAACTCCCCTCGGGGCAGGTACGCAGTATTTT. The entire variable domain, with the rest obtained from reference TRBV2 and TRBJ2-3, is as follows: EPEVTQTPSHQVTQMGQEVILRCVPISNHLYFYWYRQILGQKVEFLVSFYNNEISEKSEIFDDQFSVERPDGSNFTLKIRSTKLEDSAMYFCASSELTPLGAGTQYFGPGTRLTVL.

The chain employs TRBV5-1 and TRBJ2-3; perhaps TRBD1 as D (6 bases). This CDR3 comprises 15 residues. Trimming pared 5 bases from V and 5 bases from J, leaving 18 bases between. Germline values: CDR1 SGHRS, CDR2 YFSETQ. The CDR3 DNA is TGCGCCAGCAGGATACTAACAGGGTTAGAAGATACGCAGTATTTT. This encodes CASRILTGLEDTQYF. The whole variable domain, filled in from reference TRBV5-1 and TRBJ2-3, reads KAGVTQTPRYLIKTRGQQVTLSCSPISGHRSVSWYQQTPGQGLQFLFEYFSETQRNKGNFPGRFSGRQFSNSRSEMNVSTLELGDSALYLCASRILTGLEDTQYFGPGTRLTVL.

This clonotype was counted at least ten times. This chain joins TRBV3-1 and TRBJ2-7, with TRBD2 matching over 11 bases. The CDR3 is made up of 14 amino acids. Germline V gene data show CDR1 as LGHDT and CDR2 as YNNKEL (reference sequence). V was clipped by 5 bases and J by 5 bases; unmatched bases: 5. DNA for the CDR3: TGTGCCAGCAGCAAGGGGACTAGCGGCCACGAGCAGTACTTC. The encoded protein is CASSKGTSGHEQYF.

This clonotype was counted many times. The V call is TRBV27, the J call TRBJ1-1; 8 nucleotides line up with TRBD1. Trimming removed 0 bases from V and 2 bases from J; junction bases left unmatched: 5. Per germline, CDR1 MNHEY and CDR2 SMNVEV (reference sequence). The CDR3 has 16 amino acids. CDR3 region: CASSLSQGGLNTEAFF. The CDR3 DNA reads as TGTGCCAGCAGTTTATCACAGGGGGGACTAAACACTGAAGCTTTCTTT.

This clonotype has a count of ten or more. J is TRBJ2-7 and V is TRBV7-2; D is perhaps TRBD2 (7 bases). Per the germline V gene, CDR1 is SGHTA and CDR2 is FQGNSA. V dropped 4 bases and J dropped 3 bases, with 13 bases sitting between them. CDR3 length: 14 residues. The CDR3 spells CASSSSGTYYEQYF. In nucleotides, the CDR3 is TGTGCCAGCAGCTCGAGCGGGACATACTACGAGCAGTACTTC.

CDR3 coding DNA: TGTGCCAGCAGCTTAGCGGTGGCGACATCCTACGAGCAGTACTTC. This encodes CASSLAVATSYEQYF. This chain links TRBV11-1 with TRBJ2-7; D is uncertain. The V gene's germline CDR1 is SGHAT and CDR2 FQDESV (reference sequence). This CDR3 spans 15 amino acids. The V end was cut by 0 bases, the J end by 1 base, with 10 bases between.

There are a few counts of this clonotype. The chain couples TRBV4-1 to TRBJ1-2; 8 nucleotides agree with TRBD1. The V gene's germline CDR1 is MGHRA and CDR2 YSYEKL. V was clipped by 0 bases and J by 4 bases; unmatched bases: 7. There are 16 residues in the CDR3. The CDR3 sequence is CASSQETGVIGYGYTF. The DNA for the CDR3 is TGCGCCAGCAGCCAAGAGACAGGGGTAATTGGCTATGGCTACACCTTC.

This chain joins TRBV10-3 and TRBJ2-1, with TRBD2 matching over 8 bases. V lost 4 bases, J lost 8 bases, and 13 bases stayed unmatched. The CDR3 sequence is 16 residues long. Germline lookup yields CDR1 ENHRY and CDR2 SYGVKD. CDR3 sequence (DNA): TGTGCCATCAGTGTATCTCTCCAGCGGGGGAGGGATGAGCAGTTCTTC. Translating it yields CAISVSLQRGRDEQFF.

This clonotype was observed a handful of times. V is TRBV19 and J is TRBJ1-2, with D hard to call. This CDR3 comprises 13 residues. The germline V gene has CDR1 LNHDA and CDR2 SQIVND (reference sequence). Trimming removed 0 bases at V and 12 bases at J, with 14 bases between. The DNA of the CDR3 is TGTGCCAGTAGTATAGATCTGACCGCCGAAGACACCTTC. It is translated as CASSIDLTAEDTF.

The sample holds many counts of this clonotype. The V gene is TRBV7-9, the J gene TRBJ2-7; 11 nucleotides line up with TRBD2. The germline CDR1 and CDR2 sequences are SEHNR and FQNEAQ (reference sequence). V shed 4 bases and J 5 bases; nucleotides not matched to a gene: 7. This CDR3 has 15 amino acids. The CDR3 spells CASSSNLAGGNEQYF. The CDR3, as DNA: TGTGCCAGCAGCTCCAATCTAGCGGGAGGTAACGAGCAGTACTTC.

This clonotype was seen ten or more times. The chain combines TRBV3-1 with TRBJ2-7, with 10 bases lining up with TRBD2. This CDR3 is 15 amino acids long. Trimming cost V 4 bases and J 7 bases; bases outside gene matches: 10. CDR1 LGHDT and CDR2 YNNKEL come from the germline V gene (reference sequence). The CDR3 DNA is TGTGCCAGCAGCCCCGTAAGTACTAGCGGGATTGAGCAGTACTTC. Translating it yields CASSPVSTSGIEQYF.

This clonotype showed up many times. The chain is built from TRBV7-6 and TRBJ2-3; D remains ambiguous. The CDR3 length is 15 residues. V was pared by 0 bases and J by 2 bases, with 9 bases between. Germline V gene lookup returns CDR1 SGHVS and CDR2 FNYEAQ. CDR3 in DNA: TGTGCCAGCAGCTTAGCGGACGGAACCACAGATACGCAGTATTTT. The encoded protein is CASSLADGTTDTQYF. The full variable domain, with the rest looked up from reference TRBV7-6 and TRBJ2-3, is GAGVSQSPRYKVTKRGQDVALRCDPISGHVSLYWYRQALGQGPEFLTYFNYEAQQDKSGLPNDRFSAERPEGSISTLTIQRTEQRDSAMYRCASSLADGTTDTQYFGPGTRLTVL.

The chain recombines TRBV7-3 with TRBJ2-2; 9 bases align to TRBD2. Germline CDR1 and CDR2: SGHTA and FQGTGA. After removal of 5 bases from V and 5 bases from J, the junction contained 3 bases not matched to a gene. CDR3 length: 14 residues. As DNA, the CDR3 is TGTGCCAGCAGCCCGGGACTAGCAACCGGGGAGCTGTTTTTT. Translated, it gives CASSPGLATGELFF.

In this sample, this clonotype turned up many times. The chain combines TRBV30 with TRBJ2-1; 12 nucleotides agree with TRBD2. CDR1 and CDR2 (germline): GTSNPN, SVGIG (reference sequence). V lost 5 bases, J lost 6 bases, and 5 bases stayed unmatched. This CDR3 spans 14 amino acids. CDR3 nucleotides: TGTGCCTGGGACCTAGCGGGAGGGGGCAATGAGCAGTTCTTC. Translated, it gives CAWDLAGGGNEQFF.